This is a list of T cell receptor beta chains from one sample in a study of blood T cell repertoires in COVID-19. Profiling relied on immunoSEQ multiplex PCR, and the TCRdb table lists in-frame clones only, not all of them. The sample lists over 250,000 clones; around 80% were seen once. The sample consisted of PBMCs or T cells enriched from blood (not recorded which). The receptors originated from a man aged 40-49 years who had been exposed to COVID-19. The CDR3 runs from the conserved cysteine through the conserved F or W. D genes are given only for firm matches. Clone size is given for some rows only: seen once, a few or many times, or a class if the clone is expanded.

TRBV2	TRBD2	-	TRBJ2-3	TGTGCCAGCAGTGGGACTAGCGAGTGGGGAGATACGCAGTATTTT	CASSGTSEWGDTQYF
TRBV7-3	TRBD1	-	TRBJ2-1	TGTGCCAGCAGCTCTATCGTCGGACAGGGGGCCAGTGAGCAGTTCTTC	CASSSIVGQGASEQFF
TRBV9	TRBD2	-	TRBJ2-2	TGTGCCAGCAGCCTAAGACTAGCGGGAGGCGCCGGGGAGCTGTTTTTT	CASSLRLAGGAGELFF
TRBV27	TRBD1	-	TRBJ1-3	TGTGCCAGCAGGCCTAACAGGGGGCTCGGAAACACCATATATTTT	CASRPNRGLGNTIYF
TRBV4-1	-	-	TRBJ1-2	TGCGCCAGCAGCCAAGATCCCAGTAACTATGGCTACACCTTC	CASSQDPSNYGYTF
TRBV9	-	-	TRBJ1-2	TGTGCCAGCAGCGTAGCTCGTAACTATGGCTACACCTTC	CASSVARNYGYTF
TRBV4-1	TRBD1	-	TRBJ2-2	TGCGCCAGCAGCCAAATAGGACAGGGGGCCGGGGAGCTGTTTTTT	CASSQIGQGAGELFF
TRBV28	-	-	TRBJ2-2	TGTGCCAGCAGGTGGGACTTACGTGGCGGGGAGCTGTTTTTT	CASRWDLRGGELFF
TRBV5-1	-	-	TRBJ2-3	TGCGCCAGCAGCTTGGATCTTCCCACAGATACGCAGTATTTT	CASSLDLPTDTQYF
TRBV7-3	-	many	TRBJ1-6	TGTGCCAGCGCAACCCCGGACATTAATCCGTCGGATTCACCCCTCCACTTT	CASATPDINPSDSPLHF
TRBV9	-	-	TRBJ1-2	TGTGCCAGCAGCCCCTCTTGGACGGCGGGGTATGGCTACACCTTC	CASSPSWTAGYGYTF
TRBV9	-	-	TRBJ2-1	TGTGCCAGCAGCGTAGGAATAGCAGAGTACAATGAGCAGTTCTTC	CASSVGIAEYNEQFF
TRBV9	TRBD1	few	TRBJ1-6	TGTGCCAGCAGTGGACAGGGGGCAAATTCACCCCTCCACTTT	CASSGQGANSPLHF
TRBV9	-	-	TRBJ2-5	TGTGCCAGCAGCGTAGGGAGGGAAGAGACCCAGTACTTC	CASSVGREETQYF
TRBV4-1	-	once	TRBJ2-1	TGCGCCAGCAGCCAAGTACTATCCAGGGGACATGAGCAGTTCTTC	CASSQVLSRGHEQFF
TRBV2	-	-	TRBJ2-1	TGTGCCACCATGTGGGGCCGTGAGAATGAGCAGTTCTTC	CATMWGRENEQFF
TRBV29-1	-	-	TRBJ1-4	TGCAGCGGGACTGCAGCAACTAATGAAAAACTGTTTTTT	CSGTAATNEKLFF
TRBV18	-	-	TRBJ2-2	TGTGCCAGCTCACCTGACTCCGGGGAGCTGTTTTTT	CASSPDSGELFF
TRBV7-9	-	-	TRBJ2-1	TGTGCCCTAAGCAGTGAGTTTCGCGGGGCTTACAATGAGCAGTTCTTC	CALSSEFRGAYNEQFF
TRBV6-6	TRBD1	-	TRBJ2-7	TGTGCCAGCAGTCTAACAGGGGGAGTTGACGAGCAGTACTTC	CASSLTGGVDEQYF
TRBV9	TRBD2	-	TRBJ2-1	TGTGCCAGCAGCGCCCCAGGCTTGACTAGCGGGAGGGCTTCCAATGAGCAGTTCTTC	CASSAPGLTSGRASNEQFF
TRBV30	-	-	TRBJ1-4	TGTGCCTGGAGTGTGGGGGGGCGTGAAAAACTGTTTTTT	CAWSVGGREKLFF
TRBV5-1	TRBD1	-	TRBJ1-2	TGCGCCAGCGCAAAAGAGGGGGCCGGCTATGGCTACACCTTC	CASAKEGAGYGYTF
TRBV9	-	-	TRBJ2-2	TGTGCCAGCAGCGTCCCTCGGGACGGGGAGCTGTTTTTT	CASSVPRDGELFF
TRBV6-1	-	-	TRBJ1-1	TGTGCCAGCAGTGAAAGCGATGTTAGGTACGGTTTCTTT	CASSESDVRYGFF
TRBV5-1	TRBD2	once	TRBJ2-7	TGCGCCAGCAGCAGACGAACGGACCGAGGGGAGGGACAGTACTTC	CASSRRTDRGEGQYF
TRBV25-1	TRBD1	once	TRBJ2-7	TGTGCCAGCAGGGGGACAGCAGACGAGCAGTACTTC	CASRGTADEQYF
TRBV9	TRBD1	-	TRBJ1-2	TGTGCCAGCAGCGCGCCGGGACAGGGGACGAACTATGGCTACACCTTC	CASSAPGQGTNYGYTF
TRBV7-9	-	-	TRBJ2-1	TGTGCCAGCAGCTTAGGGGCTAGCGAGAAATACAATGAGCAGTTCTTC	CASSLGASEKYNEQFF
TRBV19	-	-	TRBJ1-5	TGTGCCAGTAGCCCAGGGGTTTCTCAGCCCCAGCATTTT	CASSPGVSQPQHF
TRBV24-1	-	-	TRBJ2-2	TGTGCCACCAGTGACAACGCGCTAGGGGGGAACACCGGGGAGCTGTTTTTT	CATSDNALGGNTGELFF
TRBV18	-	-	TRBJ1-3	TGTGCCAGCTCACCAGGTGCGACTGGAAACACCATATATTTT	CASSPGATGNTIYF
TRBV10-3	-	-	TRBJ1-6	TGTGCCATCAGTGGGGGCAGGCGGGGCATACGGGACTCACCCCTCCACTTT	CAISGGRRGIRDSPLHF
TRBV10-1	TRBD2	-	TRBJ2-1	TGCGCCAGCAGTGAAACTAGCGGGATTAATAATAATGAGCAGTTCTTC	CASSETSGINNNEQFF
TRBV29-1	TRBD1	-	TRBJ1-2	TGCAGCGTTCGATCCCGACAGGGAACGGTCGGCTACACCTTC	CSVRSRQGTVGYTF
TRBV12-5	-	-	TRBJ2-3	TGTGCTAGTGGGCCCCTGGGAGGCGCAGATACGCAGTATTTT	CASGPLGGADTQYF
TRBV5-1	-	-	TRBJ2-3	TGCGCCAGCAGCTTCCGAGGGAACACAGATACGCAGTATTTT	CASSFRGNTDTQYF
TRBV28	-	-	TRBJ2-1	TGTGCCAGCAATTTCTTAGCAGGGACTAATGAGCAGTTCTTC	CASNFLAGTNEQFF
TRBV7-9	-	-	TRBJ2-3	TGTGCCAGCAGCCCCGGTAGCACAGATACGCAGTATTTT	CASSPGSTDTQYF
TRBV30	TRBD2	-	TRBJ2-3	TGTGCCTGGAGTGACCCCCTTACTAGCGGGACGGGAGATACGCAGTATTTT	CAWSDPLTSGTGDTQYF
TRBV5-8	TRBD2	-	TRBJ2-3	TGTGCCAGCAGCTCCCAGGCGGGAGGCTCAAATACGCAGTATTTT	CASSSQAGGSNTQYF
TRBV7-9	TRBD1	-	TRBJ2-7	TGTGCCAGCAGCTTCGGGACAGGGACCTACGAGCAGTACTTC	CASSFGTGTYEQYF
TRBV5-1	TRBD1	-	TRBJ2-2	TGCGCCAGCAGCTTGGAGGCCAGGGGGACCGGGGAGCTGTTTTTT	CASSLEARGTGELFF
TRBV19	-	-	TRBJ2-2	TGTGCCAGTAGCATTCCTCCGGGGGGCCAGACCGGGGAGCTGTTTTTT	CASSIPPGGQTGELFF
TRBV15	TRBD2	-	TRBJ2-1	TGTGCCACCAGCAGAGCGGGAGGGAGCGTTGAGCAGTTCTTC	CATSRAGGSVEQFF
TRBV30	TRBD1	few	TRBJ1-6	TGTGCCTGGGTCCGTTGGGACAGCGATAATTCACCCCTCCACTTT	CAWVRWDSDNSPLHF
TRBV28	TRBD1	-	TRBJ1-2	TGTGCCAGCAGTTTTTTAGGACAGGGGAGCTATGGCTACACCTTC	CASSFLGQGSYGYTF
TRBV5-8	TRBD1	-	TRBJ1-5	TGTGCCAGCAGCGATCGCGGACAGGCGGTTAATCAGCCCCAGCATTTT	CASSDRGQAVNQPQHF
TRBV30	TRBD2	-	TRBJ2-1	TGTGCCTGGTATAGCGGGAGTCGAATGGGTGAGCAGTTCTTC	CAWYSGSRMGEQFF
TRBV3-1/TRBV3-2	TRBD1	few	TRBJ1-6	TGTGCCAGCAGACCGGGACAGGGCAATTCACCCCTCCACTTT	CASRPGQGNSPLHF
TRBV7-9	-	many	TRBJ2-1	TGTGCCAGCAGTGACAGATACTCCTACAATGAGCAGTTCTTC	CASSDRYSYNEQFF
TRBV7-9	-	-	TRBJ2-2	TGTGCCAGCAGCAAGGGATTTACCCCGGGCAGTATTTTCGGGGACACCGGGGAGCTGTTTTTT	CASSKGFTPGSIFGDTGELFF